This T cell receptor (beta chain) was found in a study of T cell changes during pregnancy in multiple sclerosis. Measured with immunoSEQ multiplex PCR; TCRdb has only the in-frame clones, and not every one. The profile shows roughly 49,000 clones, around nine tenths of them singletons. This CDR3 has 13 residues. With 4 bases removed from V and 8 bases from J, the gap between germline ends came to 15 bases. Germline loops: CDR1 SQVTM, CDR2 ANQGSEA. The specimen comprised CD4+ T cells from peripheral blood mononuclear cells, sampled in the second trimester of pregnancy. This clonotype was obtained from a female donor with multiple sclerosis, enrolled in a pregnancy study. The chain employs TRBV29-1 and TRBJ2-1; D is possibly TRBD2 (7 bases). The CDR3 DNA reads TGCAGCGTTGGTGGGCTAGGGGGGGATGAGCAGTTCTTC. Its translation: CSVGGLGGDEQFF.